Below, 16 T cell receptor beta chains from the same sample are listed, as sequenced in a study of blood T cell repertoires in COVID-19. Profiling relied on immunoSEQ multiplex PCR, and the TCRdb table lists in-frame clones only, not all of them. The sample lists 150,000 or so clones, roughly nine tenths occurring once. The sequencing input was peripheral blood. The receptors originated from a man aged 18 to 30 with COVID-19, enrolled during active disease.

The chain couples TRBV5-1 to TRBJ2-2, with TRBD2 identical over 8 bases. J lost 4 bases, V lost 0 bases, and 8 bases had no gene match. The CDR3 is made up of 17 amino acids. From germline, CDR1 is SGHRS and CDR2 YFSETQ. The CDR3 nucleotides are TGCGCCAGCAGCTTGGTCTCCGCACTAGCGGTCACCGGGGAGCTGTTTTTT. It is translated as CASSLVSALAVTGELFF.

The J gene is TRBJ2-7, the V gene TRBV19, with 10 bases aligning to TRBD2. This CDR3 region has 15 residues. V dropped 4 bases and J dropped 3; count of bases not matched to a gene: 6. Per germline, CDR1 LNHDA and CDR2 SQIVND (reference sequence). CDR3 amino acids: CASSTLAGVVYEQYF. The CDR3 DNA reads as TGTGCCAGTAGTACCCTAGCGGGAGTGGTCTACGAGCAGTACTTC.

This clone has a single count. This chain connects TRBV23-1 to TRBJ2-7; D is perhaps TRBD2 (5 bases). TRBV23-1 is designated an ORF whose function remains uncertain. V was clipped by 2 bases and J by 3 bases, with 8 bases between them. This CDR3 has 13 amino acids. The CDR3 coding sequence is TGCGCCAGCAGTCAAGGAGGTTTCTACGAGCAGTACTTC. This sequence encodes CASSQGGFYEQYF.

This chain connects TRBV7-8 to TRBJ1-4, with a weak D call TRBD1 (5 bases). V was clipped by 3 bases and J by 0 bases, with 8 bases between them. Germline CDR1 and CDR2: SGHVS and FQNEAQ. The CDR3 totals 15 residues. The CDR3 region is CASSLGRATNEKLFF. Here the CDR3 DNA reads TGTGCCAGCAGCTTGGGGCGAGCAACTAATGAAAAACTGTTTTTT.

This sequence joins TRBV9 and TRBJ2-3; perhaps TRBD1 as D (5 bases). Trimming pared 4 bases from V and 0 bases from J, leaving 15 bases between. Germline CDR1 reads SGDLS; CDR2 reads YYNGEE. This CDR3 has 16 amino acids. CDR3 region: CASSFSRDSSTDTQYF. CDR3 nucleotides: TGTGCCAGCAGCTTTAGCAGGGATTCTAGCACAGATACGCAGTATTTT.

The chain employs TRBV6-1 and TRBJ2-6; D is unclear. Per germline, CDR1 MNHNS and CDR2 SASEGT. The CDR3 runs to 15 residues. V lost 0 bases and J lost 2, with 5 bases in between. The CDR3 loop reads CASSEARTGANVLTF. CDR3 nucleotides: TGTGCCAGCAGTGAAGCGCGGACTGGGGCCAACGTCCTGACTTTC.

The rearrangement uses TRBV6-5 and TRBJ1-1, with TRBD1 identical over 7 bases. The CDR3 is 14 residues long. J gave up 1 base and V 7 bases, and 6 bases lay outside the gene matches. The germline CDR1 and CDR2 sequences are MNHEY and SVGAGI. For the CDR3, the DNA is TGTGCCAGCATAGGGGGCGCGGGGAACACTGAAGCTTTCTTT. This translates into CASIGGAGNTEAFF.

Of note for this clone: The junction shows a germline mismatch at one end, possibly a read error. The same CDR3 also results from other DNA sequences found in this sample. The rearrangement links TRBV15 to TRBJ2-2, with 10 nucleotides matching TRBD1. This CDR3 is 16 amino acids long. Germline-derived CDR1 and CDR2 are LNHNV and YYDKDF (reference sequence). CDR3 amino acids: CATSRSGQGIAGELFF. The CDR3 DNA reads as TGTGCTACCAGCAGGTCGGGACAGGGGATTGCCGGGGAGCTGTTTTTT.

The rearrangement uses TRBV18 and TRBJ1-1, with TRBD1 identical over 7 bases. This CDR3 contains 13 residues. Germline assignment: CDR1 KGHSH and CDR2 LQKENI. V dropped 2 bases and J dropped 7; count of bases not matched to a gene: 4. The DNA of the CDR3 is TGTGCCAGCTCACCAGATGGGACAGTTGAAGCTTTCTTT. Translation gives CASSPDGTVEAFF.

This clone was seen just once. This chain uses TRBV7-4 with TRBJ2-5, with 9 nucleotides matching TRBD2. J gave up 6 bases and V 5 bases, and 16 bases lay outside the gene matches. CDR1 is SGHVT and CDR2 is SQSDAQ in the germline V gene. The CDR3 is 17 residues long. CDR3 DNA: TGTGCCAGCAGCCGAGGTGGCGGGAGGGCCAGGGGGAAGACCCAGTACTTC. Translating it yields CASSRGGGRARGKTQYF.

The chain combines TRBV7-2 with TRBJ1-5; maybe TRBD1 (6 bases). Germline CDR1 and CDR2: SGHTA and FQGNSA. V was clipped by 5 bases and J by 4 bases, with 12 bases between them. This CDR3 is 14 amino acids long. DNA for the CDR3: TGTGCCAGCAGCGTACAGGGTGGTAATCAGCCCCAGCATTTT. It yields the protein CASSVQGGNQPQHF. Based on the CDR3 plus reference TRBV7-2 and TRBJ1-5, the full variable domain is GAGVSQSPSNKVTEKGKDVELRCDPISGHTALYWYRQSLGQGLEFLIYFQGNSAPDKSGLPSDRFSAERTGGSVSTLTIQRTQQEDSAVYLCASSVQGGNQPQHFGDGTRLSIL.

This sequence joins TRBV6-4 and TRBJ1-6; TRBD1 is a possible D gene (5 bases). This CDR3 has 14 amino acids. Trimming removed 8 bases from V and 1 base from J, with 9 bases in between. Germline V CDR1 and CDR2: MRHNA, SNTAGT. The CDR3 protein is CASSPGSYNSPLHF. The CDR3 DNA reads TGTGCCAGCTCACCAGGGTCCTATAATTCACCCCTCCACTTT.

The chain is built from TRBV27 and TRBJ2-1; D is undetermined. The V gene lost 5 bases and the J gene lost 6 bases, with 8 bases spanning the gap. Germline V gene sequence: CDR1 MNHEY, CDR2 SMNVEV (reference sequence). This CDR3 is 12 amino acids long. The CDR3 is CASSLSGNEQFF. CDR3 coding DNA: TGTGCCAGCAGTCTCTCGGGCAATGAGCAGTTCTTC.

The CDR3 loop is CASSSGQGAGELFF. DNA for the CDR3: TGTGCCAGCAGTTCTGGACAGGGGGCCGGGGAGCTGTTTTTT. The rearrangement joins TRBV6-2 or TRBV6-3 to TRBJ2-2, with 10 bases identical to TRBD1. CDR3 length: 14 amino acids. The junction had 2 bases not matched to a gene; V was cut back by 4 bases and J by 6 bases. The germline CDR1 and CDR2 sequences are MNHEY and SVGEGT.

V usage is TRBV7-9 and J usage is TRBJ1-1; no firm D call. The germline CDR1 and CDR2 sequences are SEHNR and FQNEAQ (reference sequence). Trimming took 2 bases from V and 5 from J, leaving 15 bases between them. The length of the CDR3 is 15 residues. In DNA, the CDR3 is TGTGCCAGCAGCTTATCTGCCAGCCCGAGGACTGAAGCTTTCTTT. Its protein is CASSLSASPRTEAFF. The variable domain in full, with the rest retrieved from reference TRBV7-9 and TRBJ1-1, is DTGVSQNPRHKITKRGQNVTFRCDPISEHNRLYWYRQTLGQGPEFLTYFQNEAQLEKSRLLSDRFSAERPKGSFSTLEIQRTEQGDSAMYLCASSLSASPRTEAFFGQGTRLTVV.

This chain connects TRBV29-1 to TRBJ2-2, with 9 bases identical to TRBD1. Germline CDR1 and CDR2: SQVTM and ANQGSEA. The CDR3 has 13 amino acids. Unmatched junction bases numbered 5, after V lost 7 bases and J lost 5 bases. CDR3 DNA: TGCAGCGGACAGGGGGATGGTACCGGGGAGCTGTTTTTT. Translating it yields CSGQGDGTGELFF.